This TCR beta chain was identified during a study of blood T cell repertoires in COVID-19. Study overall: Acute and convalescent COVID-19 specimens originated in the United States, Italy and Spain. T cells, B-cell-depleted T cells, or PBMCs supplied cDNA or gDNA.

This CDR3 region has 14 residues. After removal of 4 bases from V and 3 bases from J, the junction contained 2 bases not matched to a gene. Germline CDR1 SGHRS, CDR2 YFSETQ. In the original processing: The authors estimated nucleated cell counts from reference gene primer amplification. Method: immunoSEQ multiplex PCR; TCRdb's copy keeps in-frame clones and lacks some. Clone size and the V and J calls come from that table; the DNA yielded D and trimming. Found here are roughly 170,000 clones, over 75% of them singletons; the top ten hold about 26%. The sequenced sample consisted of peripheral blood. The J gene is TRBJ1-2, the V gene TRBV5-1, with TRBD1 matching 11 bases. The receptor was isolated from a woman in her seventies with acute or convalescent COVID-19. The CDR3 region is CASSRDRGDYGYTF. CDR3 nucleotide sequence: TGCGCCAGCAGCCGGGACAGGGGGGACTATGGCTACACCTTC.